A single T cell receptor beta chain is shown here with its context. At the DNA level, this CDR3 is encoded by other sequences in the same sample as well. This specimen belongs to a study of blood T cell repertoires in COVID-19. Study-level background: Sites in the United States, Italy and Spain provided acute and convalescent COVID-19 samples. Sources were T cells, B-cell-depleted T cells, or PBMCs; the material itself was cDNA or gDNA.

CDR1 KGHSH and CDR2 LQKENI come from the germline V gene. CDR3 length: 15 residues. Trimming at V came to 3 bases and at J to 1 base, leaving 1 base not matched to a gene. TCRdb keeps only in-frame clones here, not all; method: immunoSEQ multiplex PCR. The repertoire holds around 130,000 clones, with about 87% as singletons. Sample: peripheral blood. The clonotype was recovered from a man between 60 and 70 years old with active or convalescent COVID-19. J is TRBJ1-1 and V is TRBV18; 11 bases fit TRBD1. The DNA for the CDR3 is TGTGCCAGCTCACCCGGACAGGGGGCGAACACTGAAGCTTTCTTT. Translating gives CASSPGQGANTEAFF.